This T cell receptor (gamma chain) was identified in a study of gamma-delta chains in newborns, infants, children. The wider study: Polyclonal expansion of innate γδ T cells after birth follows microbial exposure.

TCRdb redid the clone calls on the reads with CATT. This sample carries about 980 gamma-chain clones, about two fifths of them seen once, and the ten largest clones take roughly 26%. This CDR3 has 11 residues. The junction had 5 bases not matched to a gene; V was cut back by 0 bases and J by 12 bases. CDR1 and CDR2 from the germline V gene are EGSTGY and YDSYTSSV. Input material: blood. The chain uses TRGV4 and TRGJ1 or TRGJ2. Here the J gene came from matching the DNA to germline, since TCRdb omits it. The source of this sequence is a child who was a newborn, infant or young child, either healthy, febrile or measles-vaccinated (not recorded which). The chain's CDR3 is CATWDGQGKLF. The CDR3 coding sequence is TGTGCCACCTGGGATGGGCAGGGGAAACTCTTT.